The clone carrying this T cell receptor beta chain was detected only a few times. This sample was taken from a study of cytomegalovirus exposure and HLA in healthy donors. PCR was performed using 60 Vbeta and 13 Jbeta primers. Repertoires were generated with immunoSEQ multiplex PCR, while TCRdb's copy carries only in-frame clones and drops some. The sample records approximately 140,000 clones, 55% to 70% being singletons. Germline CDR1 SGHDT, CDR2 YYEEEE. The CDR3 sequence is 15 residues long. The V and J ends lost 4 bases and 6 bases, in that order; junction bases with no gene match: 8. This chain joins TRBV5-6 and TRBJ2-2, with TRBD2 matching 8 bases. Specimen: PBMCs. This TCR derives from a woman aged 60 to 75 in good health and CMV-seropositive. The CDR3 sequence is CASSPGTREAGELFF. As DNA, the CDR3 is TGTGCCAGCAGCCCCGGGACTAGGGAGGCCGGGGAGCTGTTTTTT.